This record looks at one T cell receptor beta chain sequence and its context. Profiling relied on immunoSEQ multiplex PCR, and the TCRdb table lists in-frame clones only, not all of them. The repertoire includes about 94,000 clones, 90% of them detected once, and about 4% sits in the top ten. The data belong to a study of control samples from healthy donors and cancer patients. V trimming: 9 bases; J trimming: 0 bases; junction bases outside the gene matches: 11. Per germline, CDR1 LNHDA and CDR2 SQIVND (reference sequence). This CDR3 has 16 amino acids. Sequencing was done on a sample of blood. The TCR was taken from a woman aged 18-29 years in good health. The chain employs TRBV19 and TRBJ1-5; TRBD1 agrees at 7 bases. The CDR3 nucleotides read TGTGCCAGACAGCGACGGGACAGCTATAGCAATCAGCCCCAGCATTTT. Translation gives CARQRRDSYSNQPQHF.